A single sample is the source of the 6 T cell receptor beta chains below, sequenced in a study of T cells of healthy individuals. TCRdb recomputed calls from the 5' RACE reads with MiXCR, one row per CDR3 protein. The sample has more than 85,000 distinct CDR3 sequences, about 16% seen once; the top ten hold roughly 6.2%. Receptors were obtained from a human donor in good health.

This clonotype has ten or more counts. The chain joins TRBV28 to TRBJ1-5, with D possibly being TRBD1 (6 bases). The CDR3 runs 18 residues. CDR1 and CDR2 from the germline V gene are MDHEN and SYDVKM. V was trimmed by 4 bases and J by 0 bases, leaving 19 bases between them. The CDR3 is CASSSHLGTSYSNQPQHF. The CDR3 bases are TGTGCCAGCAGTTCCCACCTCGGGACATCATATAGCAATCAGCCCCAGCATTTT.

The chain has TRBV6-4 and TRBJ2-2; D ambiguous. CDR1 is MRHNA, CDR2 SNTAGT, per germline. Trimming shortened V by 4 bases and J by 3 bases, and 6 bases separated the two germline ends. The CDR3 loop spans 13 amino acids. The CDR3 sequence: CASSGGDTGELFF. As DNA, the CDR3 is TGTGCCAGCAGTGGTGGAGACACCGGGGAGCTGTTTTTT.

This chain connects TRBV27 to TRBJ2-1, with 8 bases fitting TRBD2. J lost 5 bases, V lost 1 base, and 4 bases had no gene match. This CDR3 is built from 15 residues. Germline V CDR1 and CDR2: MNHEY, SMNVEV (reference sequence). As DNA, the CDR3 is TGTGCCAGCAGTTTATTTACGGGAGGGGACAATGAGCAGTTCTTC. It translates to CASSLFTGGDNEQFF.

This clonotype has a handful of counts. This chain joins TRBV6-1 and TRBJ1-1; D not certain. V gave up 7 bases and J gave up 1 base, with 13 bases separating them. The germline CDR1 and CDR2 sequences are MNHNS and SASEGT. The CDR3 is 14 amino acids. The CDR3 reads CASIGLSWNTEAFF. CDR3 bases: TGTGCCAGCATCGGGCTATCATGGAACACTGAAGCTTTCTTT.

This clonotype was seen a few times. The chain recombines TRBV7-9 with TRBJ2-1, with D maybe TRBD2 (5 bases). V was pared by 7 bases and J by 8 bases, with 9 bases between. Per the germline V gene, CDR1 is SEHNR and CDR2 is FQNEAQ (reference sequence). The CDR3 consists of 11 residues. CDR3 coding DNA: TGTGCCAGCACCCCGAGGGATGAGCAGTTCTTC. This encodes CASTPRDEQFF.

This clonotype was counted only a few times. This chain links TRBV28 with TRBJ2-1, with D possibly matching TRBD2 (5 bases). V was trimmed by 4 bases and J by 4 bases, leaving 17 bases between them. The CDR3 runs 16 residues. Germline assignment: CDR1 MDHEN and CDR2 SYDVKM. For the CDR3, the DNA is TGTGCCAGCAGTTCCCTCGGCCTGCCGGGGTACAATGAGCAGTTCTTC. It translates to CASSSLGLPGYNEQFF.